The TCR beta chain under discussion was sequenced for a study of Ad26.COV2.S vaccination and SARS-CoV-2 variants. In the study overall: Donor got 5x10^10 or 1x10^11 viral particles of Ad26.COV2.S.

Sequencing used immunoSEQ multiplex PCR; TCRdb keeps in-frame clones, though not all of them. The repertoire consists of around 310,000 clones, with around 90% occurring once and the leading ten covering 5% to 6.5%. This clone has just a few counts. Trimming removed 5 bases from V and 1 base from J, with 9 bases in between. The CDR3 is made up of 15 amino acids. Germline assignment: CDR1 LNHDA and CDR2 SQIVND (reference sequence). Treatment in this sample: about 20 received Ad26.COV2.S at low or high dose, single or two shots; five or six received placebo; per-sample allocation not given. Sampling happened 63 days after the first vaccine or placebo injection.

The chain uses TRBV19 and TRBJ2-6; D is ambiguous. The sample in question was peripheral blood, obtained in a trial of Ad26.COV2.S vaccine versus placebo. This clonotype was sampled from a person aged 18-60 years who received the Ad26.COV2.S COVID-19 vaccine or a placebo. The CDR3 coding sequence is TGTGCCAGTAGTCCCGGGCATTCTGGGGCCAACGTCCTGACTTTC. Residues: CASSPGHSGANVLTF. Full variable domain (missing parts from reference TRBV19 and TRBJ2-6): DGGITQSPKYLFRKEGQNVTLSCEQNLNHDAMYWYRQDPGQGLRLIYYSQIVNDFQKGDIAEGYSVSREKKESFPLTVTSAQKNPTAFYLCASSPGHSGANVLTFGAGSRLTVL.